Following are 15 T cell receptor beta chains from one sample sequenced in a study of cytomegalovirus exposure and HLA in healthy donors. PCR was performed using 60 Vbeta and 13 Jbeta primers. This table comes from immunoSEQ multiplex PCR, and its TCRdb copy is limited to in-frame clones, with some not included. The data contain over 85,000 clones, around 57% of them singletons. The sequencing sample was made of PBMCs. Receptors were obtained from a human donor in good health.

The V gene is TRBV9, the J gene TRBJ1-4; the match to TRBD1 covers 8 bases. V was clipped by 4 bases and J by 8 bases; unmatched bases: 7. The CDR3 length is 14 residues. From germline, CDR1 is SGDLS and CDR2 YYNGEE. The CDR3 loop is CASSSGTGGEKLFF. CDR3 in DNA: TGTGCCAGCAGCTCCGGGACAGGAGGGGAAAAACTGTTTTTT.

The chain employs TRBV29-1 and TRBJ1-3; 7 bases are a match to TRBD1. The CDR3 is made up of 14 amino acids. The germline CDR1 and CDR2 sequences are SQVTM and ANQGSEA. V shed 4 bases, J shed 2 bases, and the junction held 5 bases outside the gene matches. This CDR3 reads CSVGAGGAGNTIYF. The CDR3 nucleotides are TGCAGCGTTGGGGCAGGGGGAGCTGGAAACACCATATATTTT.

V and J are TRBV4-1 and TRBJ2-1; the match to TRBD1 covers 9 bases. This CDR3 is built from 19 residues. Germline V gene lookup returns CDR1 MGHRA and CDR2 YSYEKL. The V segment lost 3 bases and the J segment 3 bases; nucleotides outside the gene matches: 15. The CDR3 loop is CASSQDPYAGTGYYNEQFF. CDR3 nucleotides: TGCGCCAGCAGCCAGGACCCTTACGCAGGGACAGGGTACTACAATGAGCAGTTCTTC.

This clone is a singleton in its sample. The rearrangement joins TRBV5-4 to TRBJ2-1; D possibly corresponds to TRBD2 (5 bases). The length of the CDR3 is 15 residues. V lost 2 bases to trimming and J lost 0 bases, with 9 bases between them. From germline, CDR1 is SGHNT and CDR2 YYREEE (reference sequence). The CDR3 loop reads CASSFERNSYNEQFF. CDR3 DNA sequence: TGTGCCAGCAGCTTTGAGCGGAACTCCTACAATGAGCAGTTCTTC.

This sequence joins TRBV6-4 and TRBJ1-1; unclear D gene. The CDR3 is made up of 14 amino acids. Looked up from germline, CDR1 is MRHNA and CDR2 is SNTAGT. V dropped 6 bases and J dropped 4 bases, with 15 bases sitting between them. Written as DNA, the CDR3 is TGTGCCAGCAGGGCGAGCTGGAGTAGCACTGAAGCTTTCTTT. It is translated as CASRASWSSTEAFF.

The chain joins TRBV6-6 to TRBJ1-5; a weak D match, TRBD1 (5 bases). The germline V and J ends were trimmed by 6 bases and 5 bases, with 17 bases remaining between them. This CDR3 comprises 15 residues. Germline V gives CDR1 MNHNY, CDR2 SVGAGI (reference sequence). The chain's CDR3 is CASSYGGTGDQPQHF. CDR3 in DNA: TGTGCCAGCAGCTACGGGGGGACGGGTGATCAGCCCCAGCATTTT.

The genes are TRBV5-4 and TRBJ2-1; 7 nucleotides match TRBD2. Germline CDR1 SGHNT, CDR2 YYREEE (reference sequence). The trim removed 2 bases at V and 2 bases at J, leaving 4 bases unmatched. This CDR3 region has 15 residues. The CDR3 DNA sequence: TGTGCCAGCAGCTTCCCTAGCGGAACCTACAATGAGCAGTTCTTC. Its translation is CASSFPSGTYNEQFF.

The CDR3 loop is CASSPEVGETQYF. CDR3 in DNA: TGTGCCAGCAGCCCAGAGGTCGGAGAGACCCAGTACTTC. The rearrangement uses TRBV7-6 and TRBJ2-5; D gene ambiguous. V was clipped by 5 bases and J by 4 bases, with 11 bases between them. The CDR3 is made up of 13 amino acids. Germline V gives CDR1 SGHVS, CDR2 FNYEAQ.

The rearrangement uses TRBV18 and TRBJ2-7, with 7 bases matching TRBD2. V was clipped by 1 base and J by 0 bases; unmatched bases: 6. Germline V gives CDR1 KGHSH, CDR2 LQKENI. The CDR3 runs to 16 residues. DNA for the CDR3: TGTGCCAGCTCACCACTCGCTAGCGGTACCTCCTACGAGCAGTACTTC. It specifies CASSPLASGTSYEQYF.

V is TRBV6-5 and J is TRBJ2-4; D uncertain. The CDR3 has 15 amino acids. V dropped 4 bases and J dropped 1 base, with 11 bases sitting between them. CDR1 MNHEY and CDR2 SVGAGI come from the germline V gene. CDR3 residues: CASSSTGLAKNIQYF. CDR3 sequence (DNA): TGTGCCAGCAGTTCTACGGGTCTGGCCAAAAACATTCAGTACTTC.

CDR3 protein: CAWETGENSPLHF. The CDR3, as DNA: TGTGCCTGGGAAACAGGGGAGAATTCACCCCTCCACTTT. This rearrangement joins TRBV30 to TRBJ1-6; TRBD1 aligns across 7 bases. The CDR3 totals 13 residues. Germline V CDR1 and CDR2: GTSNPN, SVGIG (reference sequence). J gave up 7 bases and V 5 bases, and 5 bases lay outside the gene matches.

This clone was counted only a few times. The chain carries TRBV28 and TRBJ2-7; 11 bases line up with TRBD2. The V gene end was trimmed by 2 bases and the J gene end by 3 bases; junction bases not matched to a gene: 6. Germline V lookup: CDR1 MDHEN, CDR2 SYDVKM. This CDR3 comprises 16 residues. In DNA form, the CDR3 reads TGTGCCAGCAGTTTACCGGGACTAGCGGCAAACTACGAGCAGTACTTC. It is translated as CASSLPGLAANYEQYF.

The rearrangement links TRBV2 to TRBJ1-5; tentatively, D is TRBD1 (5 bases). Germline CDR1 reads SNHLY; CDR2 reads FYNNEI. V was pared by 6 bases and J by 3 bases, with 6 bases between. CDR3 size: 12 residues. The CDR3 DNA reads as TGTGCCAGCAGAGGGGTCAATCAGCCCCAGCATTTT. It is translated as CASRGVNQPQHF.

The chain combines TRBV7-2 with TRBJ1-3; weak D call: TRBD1 (5 bases). V was trimmed by 5 bases and J by 4 bases, leaving 15 bases between them. CDR3 length: 15 residues. The germline gives CDR1 SGHTA, CDR2 FQGNSA. The CDR3 DNA reads as TGTGCCAGCAGCCAAGGGACTGTTGTGGGAAACACCATATATTTT. Translating it yields CASSQGTVVGNTIYF. Full variable domain (outside the CDR3, taken from reference TRBV7-2 and TRBJ1-3): GAGVSQSPSNKVTEKGKDVELRCDPISGHTALYWYRQSLGQGLEFLIYFQGNSAPDKSGLPSDRFSAERTGGSVSTLTIQRTQQEDSAVYLCASSQGTVVGNTIYFGEGSWLTVV.

This clone has only a few counts. The chain is built from TRBV6-6 and TRBJ2-5; 9 bases fit TRBD2. The end of the DNA aligns better with TRBJ2-7, so the J call may be wrong. Germline lookup yields CDR1 MNHNY and CDR2 SVGAGI (reference sequence). This CDR3 region has 15 residues. The CDR3 DNA reads as TGTGCCACCAGGGGGGATCTAGCGGGAAGAAACGAGCAGTACTTC. Translating it yields CATRGDLAGRNEQYF.